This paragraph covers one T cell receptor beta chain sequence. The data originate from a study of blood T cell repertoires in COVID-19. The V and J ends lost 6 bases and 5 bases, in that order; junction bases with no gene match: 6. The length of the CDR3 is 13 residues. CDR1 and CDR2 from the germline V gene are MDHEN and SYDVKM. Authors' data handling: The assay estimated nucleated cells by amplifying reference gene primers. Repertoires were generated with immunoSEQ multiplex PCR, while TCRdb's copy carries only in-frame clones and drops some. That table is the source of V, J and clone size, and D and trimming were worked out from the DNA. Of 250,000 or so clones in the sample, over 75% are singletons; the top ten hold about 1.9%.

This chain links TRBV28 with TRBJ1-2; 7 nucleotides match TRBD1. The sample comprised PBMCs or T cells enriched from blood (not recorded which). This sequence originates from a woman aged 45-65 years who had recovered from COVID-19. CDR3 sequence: CASSPIQGYGYTF. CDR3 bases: TGTGCCAGCAGCCCGATACAGGGGTATGGCTACACCTTC.